This TCR beta chain was sequenced for a study of blood T cell repertoires in COVID-19. Background on the study: Researchers got acute and convalescent COVID-19 samples from the United States, Italy and Spain. The cDNA or gDNA used as material had been derived from T cells, B-cell-depleted T cells, or PBMCs.

The authors' processing: Amplifying reference gene primers gave estimates of nucleated cell counts. Here immunoSEQ multiplex PCR was the method, and the copy in TCRdb shows in-frame clones only, minus some. Clone size and V and J calls were adopted from that table, with D and trimming inferred from the DNA. Among 100,000 to 150,000 clones listed, approximately 90% were seen once. Germline values: CDR1 MGHRA, CDR2 YSYEKL. CDR3 length: 14 amino acids. V was pared by 2 bases and J by 6 bases, with 5 bases of the junction left unmatched. The clonotype comes from a man in his 60s with COVID-19, enrolled during active disease. This chain uses TRBV4-1 with TRBJ2-3; 7 bases align to TRBD2. The sequencing input was peripheral blood. The DNA of the CDR3 is TGCGCCAGCAGCCAACTCCTAGCGGATGATACGCAGTATTTT. Translation gives CASSQLLADDTQYF.